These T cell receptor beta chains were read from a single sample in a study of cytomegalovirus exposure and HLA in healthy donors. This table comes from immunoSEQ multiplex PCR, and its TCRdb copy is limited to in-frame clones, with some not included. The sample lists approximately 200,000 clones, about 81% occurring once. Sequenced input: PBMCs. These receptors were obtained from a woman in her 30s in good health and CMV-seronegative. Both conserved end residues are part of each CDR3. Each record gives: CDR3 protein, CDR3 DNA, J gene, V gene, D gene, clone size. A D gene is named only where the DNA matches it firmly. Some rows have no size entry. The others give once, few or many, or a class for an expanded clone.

CASSGRQGAGQPQHF TGTGCCAGCAGTGGGAGACAGGGGGCCGGTCAGCCCCAGCATTTT TRBJ1-5 TRBV6-1 TRBD1 once
CASSRDRGYTEAFF TGTGCCAGCAGCCGCGACAGGGGTTACACTGAAGCTTTCTTT TRBJ1-1 TRBV13 TRBD1 -
CASSQDYRTPEAFF TGCGCCAGCAGCCAAGACTATCGGACTCCGGAAGCTTTCTTT TRBJ1-1 TRBV4-1 - -
CASGLQGAGEKLFF TGTGCTAGTGGTTTACAGGGGGCCGGTGAAAAACTGTTTTTT TRBJ1-4 TRBV12-5 TRBD1 once
CSVEGDTSQHF TGCAGCGTTGAGGGGGACACTAGTCAGCATTTT TRBJ1-5 TRBV29-1 - few
CASSSTGTGELFF TGTGCCAGCAGCTCTACGGGGACCGGGGAGCTGTTTTTT TRBJ2-2 TRBV7-9 - -
CASSEYGIRQGARETQYF TGTGCCAGCAGTGAATATGGCATACGGCAGGGGGCCCGCGAGACCCAGTACTTC TRBJ2-5 TRBV25-1 TRBD1 once
CASSWQGLSSGNTIYF TGTGCCAGCAGCTGGCAGGGTTTGTCTTCTGGAAACACCATATATTTT TRBJ1-3 TRBV5-6 - -
CSVDSGRLYRDTEAFF TGCAGCGTTGATTCCGGGAGGCTGTATCGAGACACTGAAGCTTTCTTT TRBJ1-1 TRBV29-1 - once
CASSSEQGSLYNEQFF TGTGCCAGCAGCTCTGAACAGGGTTCACTTTACAATGAGCAGTTCTTC TRBJ2-1 TRBV7-9 - -
CASSIGTGLNYGYTF TGTGCCAGCAGCATCGGGACAGGGCTTAACTATGGCTACACCTTC TRBJ1-2 TRBV9 TRBD1 once
CASSLGGGPYEQYF TGTGCCAGCAGCTTAGGGGGAGGGCCTTACGAGCAGTACTTC TRBJ2-7 TRBV11-2 TRBD2 -
CASSLGQGARQETQYF TGTGCCAGCAGTTTAGGGCAGGGGGCGCGACAAGAGACCCAGTACTTC TRBJ2-5 TRBV27 TRBD1 -
CATFVGQGAKTQYF TGTGCCACCTTCGTGGGACAGGGGGCAAAAACGCAGTATTTT TRBJ2-3 TRBV10-3 TRBD1 -
CASEGEGDEKLFF TGCGCCAGCGAGGGGGAAGGGGATGAAAAACTGTTTTTT TRBJ1-4 TRBV10-2 - -
CASSSRAQGNTEAFF TGTGCCAGCAGCTCCAGGGCACAGGGGAACACTGAAGCTTTCTTT TRBJ1-1 TRBV7-2 - few
CASSLLLQPQHF TGTGCCAGCAGCTTATTACTCCAGCCCCAGCATTTT TRBJ1-5 TRBV11-2 - -
CASSTAYRGGADTQYF TGCGCCAGCAGCACAGCCTACAGGGGTGGTGCAGATACGCAGTATTTT TRBJ2-3 TRBV5-1 TRBD1 -
CATSSPTGGYGYTF TGTGCCACCAGCAGTCCAACAGGGGGCTACGGCTACACCTTC TRBJ1-2 TRBV15 TRBD1 -
CASSERDSRRWTEAFF TGTGCCAGCAGTGAAAGGGACAGCCGACGTTGGACTGAAGCTTTCTTT TRBJ1-1 TRBV6-1 TRBD1 once
CASGQVAGGSYEQYF TGCGCCAGCGGTCAAGTAGCGGGAGGGTCCTACGAGCAGTACTTC TRBJ2-7 TRBV5-1 TRBD2 -
CASGLPRQGASTEAFF TGTGCTAGTGGTTTGCCTCGACAGGGGGCGAGCACTGAAGCTTTCTTT TRBJ1-1 TRBV12-5 TRBD1 -
CASSALGSYNEQFF TGCGCCAGCAGTGCACTAGGCTCCTACAATGAGCAGTTCTTC TRBJ2-1 TRBV10-1 - -
CASSLFASEEDEQFF TGCGCCAGCAGCTTGTTCGCTAGCGAGGAGGATGAGCAGTTCTTC TRBJ2-1 TRBV5-1 - -
CASSQAGENSPLHF TGTGCCAGCAGTCAGGCGGGGGAGAATTCACCCCTCCACTTT TRBJ1-6 TRBV6-6 - many
CASSFTQGAQHF TGTGCCAGCAGCTTTACTCAGGGCGCCCAGCATTTT TRBJ1-5 TRBV11-2 - few
CASSHTKARPPGGPQHF TGTGCCAGCAGCCACACGAAAGCGAGGCCGCCAGGAGGGCCCCAGCATTTT TRBJ1-5 TRBV4-2 - -
CAWSAGDNSPLHF TGTGCCTGGAGCGCAGGGGATAATTCACCCCTCCACTTT TRBJ1-6 TRBV30 - -
CASRRDRAANYGYTF TGTGCCAGCAGGCGAGACAGGGCCGCTAACTATGGCTACACCTTC TRBJ1-2 TRBV27 TRBD1 -
CASSSHGTGYGYTF TGTGCCAGCAGTTCCCACGGGACAGGCTATGGCTACACCTTC TRBJ1-2 TRBV6-5 TRBD1 -
CASKRRTGGYEQYF TGTGCCAGCAAAAGGCGGACAGGGGGCTACGAGCAGTACTTC TRBJ2-7 TRBV28 TRBD1 once
CASVRNRQVNTGELFF TGTGCCAGCGTGAGGAATCGACAGGTGAACACCGGGGAGCTGTTTTTT TRBJ2-2 TRBV2 - -
CASSPGYEQFF TGTGCCAGCTCACCTGGCTATGAGCAGTTCTTC TRBJ2-1 TRBV18 - -